Below are 14 T cell receptor beta chains sequenced from a single sample in a study of T cells in Graves' hyperthyroidism and ophthalmopathy. The CDR3 regions of TCR beta were amplified from RNA transcripts. In the first-round RT-PCR of the TCR CDR3, the HTBI primer set was used. TCRdb recomputed calls from the multiplex PCR reads with MiXCR, one row per CDR3 protein. The table lists hundreds of thousands of distinct CDR3 sequences, 12% to 15% of them singletons. Sequencing input: blood. The origin of the receptors is a woman aged 18 to 35 with Graves' hyperthyroidism.

This clonotype was picked up many times. This sequence joins TRBV28 and TRBJ2-3; 12 positions agree with TRBD2. The germline CDR1 and CDR2 sequences are MDHEN and SYDVKM. J gave up 2 bases and V 6 bases, and 6 bases lay outside the gene matches. This CDR3 has 16 residues. CDR3 amino acids: CASSPWTSGTTDTQYF. CDR3 nucleotides: TGTGCCAGCAGCCCCTGGACTAGCGGGACCACAGATACGCAGTATTTT.

This chain joins TRBV6-2 or TRBV6-3 and TRBJ2-1; either TRBD1 or TRBD2 may supply D (6 bases each). Matching the DNA end better, TRBJ2-7 makes the J call doubtful. CDR3 size: 14 residues. Germline CDR1 MNHEY, CDR2 SVGEGT. The CDR3 nucleotides are TGTGCCAGCAAGCCACAGGGACTGTCGAATGAGCAGTACTTC. Encoded protein: CASKPQGLSNEQYF.

The sample holds many counts of this clonotype. The chain is built from TRBV18 and TRBJ2-4; D assignment may be TRBD1 or TRBD2 (5 bases each). The germline V and J ends were trimmed by 2 bases and 7 bases, with 18 bases remaining between them. Germline V gene lookup returns CDR1 KGHSH and CDR2 LQKENI. The CDR3 is 16 residues long. The CDR3 sequence is CASSPAGTYGKNIQYF. CDR3 nucleotides: TGTGCCAGCTCACCAGCCGGGACCTACGGGAAGAACATTCAGTACTTC.

This clonotype is medium-sized. The J gene is TRBJ1-2, the V gene TRBV5-1; TRBD1 might be the D (6 bases). The CDR3 loop spans 13 amino acids. The germline gives CDR1 SGHRS, CDR2 YFSETQ. V was pared by 0 bases and J by 9 bases, with 12 bases between. For the CDR3, the DNA is TGCGCCAGCAGCTTGGACATAGGGGGTAGCTACACCTTC. Residues: CASSLDIGGSYTF.

The sample holds many counts of this clonotype. This sequence joins TRBV29-1 and TRBJ2-1; D assignment may be TRBD1 or TRBD2 (6 bases each). Germline V gives CDR1 SQVTM, CDR2 ANQGSEA. Trimming shortened V by 5 bases and J by 8 bases, and 10 bases separated the two germline ends. CDR3 size: 11 residues. Here the CDR3 reads CSVSRGHEQFF. CDR3 in DNA: TGCAGCGTTAGTCGGGGGCATGAGCAGTTCTTC.

This clonotype was observed a few times. The chain employs TRBV6-1 and TRBJ2-2; TRBD2 matches 13 bases. Trimming at V came to 5 bases and at J to 5 bases, leaving 5 bases not matched to a gene. Looked up from germline, CDR1 is MNHNS and CDR2 is SASEGT. The CDR3 contains 16 residues. The CDR3 bases are TGTGCCAGCAGTTCCCTGACTAGCGGGAGGACCGGGGAGCTGTTTTTT. This gives the protein CASSSLTSGRTGELFF.

This chain connects TRBV3-1 to TRBJ2-3; D possibly corresponds to TRBD2 (5 bases). The CDR3 length is 17 residues. Germline CDR1 reads LGHDT; CDR2 reads YNNKEL (reference sequence). The V and J ends lost 1 base and 2 bases respectively, with 16 bases between them. This CDR3 is CASSQGVIKRTTDTQYF. The CDR3 DNA sequence: TGTGCCAGCAGCCAAGGGGTTATAAAGCGGACCACAGATACGCAGTATTTT.

This clonotype was counted ten times or more. V gene TRBV27 combines with J gene TRBJ2-3; 8 nucleotides match TRBD2. V lost 0 bases, J lost 5 bases, and 7 bases stayed unmatched. The CDR3 loop spans 16 amino acids. Germline assignment: CDR1 MNHEY and CDR2 SMNVEV (reference sequence). CDR3 amino acids: CASSLSTGGPVDTQYF. In nucleotides, the CDR3 is TGTGCCAGCAGTTTATCAACGGGAGGGCCTGTAGATACGCAGTATTTT.

This clonotype was picked up a small number of times. The chain is built from TRBV6-1 and TRBJ1-5; D gene unclear. Germline V gene lookup returns CDR1 MNHNS and CDR2 SASEGT. The CDR3 is made up of 12 amino acids. V lost 5 bases and J lost 9, with 11 bases in between. Here the CDR3 DNA reads TGTGCCAGCAGTCGGATCTCTTGGCCCCAGCATTTT. It encodes CASSRISWPQHF.

This clonotype was counted at least ten times. This chain links TRBV12-3 or TRBV12-4 with TRBJ2-5; D not certain. Trimming pared 8 bases from V and 5 bases from J, leaving 12 bases between. The CDR3 is 12 amino acids. The chain's CDR3 is CASSSSRETQYF. The CDR3 coding sequence is TGTGCCAGCTCATCTTCCCGGGAGACCCAGTACTTC.

V gene TRBV20-1 combines with J gene TRBJ1-4; a weak D match, TRBD1 (5 bases). There are 11 residues in the CDR3. V was cut by 3 bases and J by 11 bases, with 10 bases left in between. Germline V lookup: CDR1 DFQATT, CDR2 SNEGSKA (reference sequence). This CDR3 reads CSARAGNKLFF. The CDR3 DNA sequence: TGCAGTGCTAGGGCAGGGAATAAACTGTTTTTT.

Ten or more counts support this clonotype. The V gene is TRBV11-2, the J gene TRBJ1-2; 7 nucleotides agree with TRBD1. Unmatched junction bases numbered 9, after V lost 5 bases and J lost 6 bases. Germline CDR1 is SGHAT and CDR2 is FQNNGV. The CDR3 has 14 amino acids. The CDR3 spells CASSQTGWLDGYTF. The CDR3 DNA follows: TGTGCCAGCAGCCAGACAGGGTGGTTGGATGGCTACACCTTC.

This clonotype appeared many times. The chain couples TRBV20-1 to TRBJ2-3, with 14 positions matching TRBD2. CDR1 is DFQATT, CDR2 SNEGSKA, per germline (reference sequence). V lost 0 bases, J lost 4 bases, and 9 bases stayed unmatched. The CDR3 loop spans 18 amino acids. The chain's CDR3 is CSARDYSGTSGSADTQYF. The CDR3, as DNA: TGCAGTGCTAGAGATTACTCCGGGACTAGCGGGAGTGCAGATACGCAGTATTTT.

Many counts were recorded for this clonotype. The chain carries TRBV7-2 and TRBJ2-1, with D unclear. Per the germline V gene, CDR1 is SGHTA and CDR2 is FQGNSA. V lost 1 base, J lost 10 bases, and 20 bases lay in between. This CDR3 has 16 amino acids. CDR3 amino acids: CASSLDSVPIGQEQFF. The CDR3 nucleotides read TGTGCCAGCAGCTTAGACTCCGTCCCGATTGGGCAGGAGCAGTTCTTC.